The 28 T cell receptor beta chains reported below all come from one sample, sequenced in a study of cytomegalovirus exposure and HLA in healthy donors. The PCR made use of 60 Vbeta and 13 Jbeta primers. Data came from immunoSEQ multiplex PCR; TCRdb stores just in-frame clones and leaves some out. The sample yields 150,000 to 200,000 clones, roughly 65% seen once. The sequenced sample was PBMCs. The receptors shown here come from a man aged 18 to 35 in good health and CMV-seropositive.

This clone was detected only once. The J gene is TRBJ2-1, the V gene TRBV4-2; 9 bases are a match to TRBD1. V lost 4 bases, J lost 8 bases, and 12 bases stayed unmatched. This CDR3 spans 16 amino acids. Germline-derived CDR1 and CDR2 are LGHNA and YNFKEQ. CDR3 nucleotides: TGTGCCAGCAGCCGCGATCAGGACAGGGGAGGAGATGAGCAGTTCTTC. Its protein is CASSRDQDRGGDEQFF.

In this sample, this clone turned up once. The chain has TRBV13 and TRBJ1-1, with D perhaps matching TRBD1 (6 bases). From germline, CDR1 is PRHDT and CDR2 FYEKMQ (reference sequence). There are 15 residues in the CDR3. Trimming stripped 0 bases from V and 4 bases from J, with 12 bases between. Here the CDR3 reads CASSLGQGWGTEAFF. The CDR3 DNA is TGTGCCAGCAGCTTAGGCCAGGGGTGGGGCACTGAAGCTTTCTTT.

The CDR3: CASTPSGGALEQFF. The CDR3 DNA follows: TGTGCCAGCACGCCTAGCGGGGGGGCTCTGGAGCAGTTCTTC. The rearrangement uses TRBV9 and TRBJ2-1, with TRBD2 matching 12 bases. The CDR3 spans 14 residues. Germline V gene sequence: CDR1 SGDLS, CDR2 YYNGEE. V gave up 6 bases and J gave up 10 bases; unmatched junction bases: 8. Full variable domain (remainder filled in from reference TRBV9 and TRBJ2-1): DSGVTQTPKHLITATGQRVTLRCSPRSGDLSVYWYQQSLDQGLQFLIQYYNGEERAKGNILERFSAQQFPDLHSELNLSSLELGDSALYFCASTPSGGALEQFFGPGTRLTVL.

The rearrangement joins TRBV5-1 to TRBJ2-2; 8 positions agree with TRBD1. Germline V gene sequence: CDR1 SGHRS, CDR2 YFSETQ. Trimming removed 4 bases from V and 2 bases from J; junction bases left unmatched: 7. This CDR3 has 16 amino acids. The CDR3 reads CASSVSGTGNTGELFF. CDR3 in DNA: TGCGCCAGCAGCGTATCCGGGACAGGAAACACCGGGGAGCTGTTTTTT.

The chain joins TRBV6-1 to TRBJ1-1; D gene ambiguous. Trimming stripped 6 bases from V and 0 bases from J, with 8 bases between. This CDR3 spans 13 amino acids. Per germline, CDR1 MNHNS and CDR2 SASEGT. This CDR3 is CASSNSMNTEAFF. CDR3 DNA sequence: TGTGCCAGCAGCAACAGCATGAACACTGAAGCTTTCTTT.

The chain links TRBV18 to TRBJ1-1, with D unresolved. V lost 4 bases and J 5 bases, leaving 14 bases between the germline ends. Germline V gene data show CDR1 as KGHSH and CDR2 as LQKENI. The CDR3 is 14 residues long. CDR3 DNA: TGTGCCAGCTCACTTTCCAGGTCGGCGACTGAAGCTTTCTTT. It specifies CASSLSRSATEAFF. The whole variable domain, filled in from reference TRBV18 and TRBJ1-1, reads NAGVMQNPRHLVRRRGQEARLRCSPMKGHSHVYWYRQLPEEGLKFMVYLQKENIIDESGMPKERFSAEFPKEGPSILRIQQVVRGDSAAYFCASSLSRSATEAFFGQGTRLTVV.

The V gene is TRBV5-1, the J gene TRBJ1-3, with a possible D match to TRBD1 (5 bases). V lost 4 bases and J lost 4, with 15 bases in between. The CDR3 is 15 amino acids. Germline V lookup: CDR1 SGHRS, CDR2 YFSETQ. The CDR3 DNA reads TGCGCCAGCAGCCAAAGTGGGACTCCGGGAAACACCATATATTTT. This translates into CASSQSGTPGNTIYF.

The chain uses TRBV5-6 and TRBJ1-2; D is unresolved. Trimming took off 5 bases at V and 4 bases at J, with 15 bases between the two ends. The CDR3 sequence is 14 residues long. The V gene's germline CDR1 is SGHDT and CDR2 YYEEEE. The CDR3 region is CASSGGFGTYGYTF. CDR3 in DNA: TGTGCCAGCAGTGGAGGGTTCGGAACCTATGGCTACACCTTC.

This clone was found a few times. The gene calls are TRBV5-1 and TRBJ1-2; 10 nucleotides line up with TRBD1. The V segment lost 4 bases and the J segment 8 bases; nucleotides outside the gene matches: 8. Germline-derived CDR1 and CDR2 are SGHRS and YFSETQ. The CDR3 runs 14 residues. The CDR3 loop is CASSPYGQGGGYTF. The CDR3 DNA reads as TGCGCCAGCAGCCCCTACGGACAGGGGGGAGGCTACACCTTC.

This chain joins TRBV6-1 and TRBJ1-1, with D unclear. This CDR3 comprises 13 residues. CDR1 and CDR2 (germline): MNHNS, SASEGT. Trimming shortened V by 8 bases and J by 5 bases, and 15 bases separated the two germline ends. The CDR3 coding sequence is TGTGCCAGCGTCCAAGGAGGTCTGACTGAAGCTTTCTTT. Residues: CASVQGGLTEAFF.

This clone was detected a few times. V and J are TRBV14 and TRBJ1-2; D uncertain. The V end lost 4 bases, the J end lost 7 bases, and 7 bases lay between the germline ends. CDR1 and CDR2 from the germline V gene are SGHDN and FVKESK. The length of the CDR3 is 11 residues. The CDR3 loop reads CASSRSGGYTF. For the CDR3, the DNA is TGTGCCAGCAGCCGCTCGGGTGGCTACACCTTC.

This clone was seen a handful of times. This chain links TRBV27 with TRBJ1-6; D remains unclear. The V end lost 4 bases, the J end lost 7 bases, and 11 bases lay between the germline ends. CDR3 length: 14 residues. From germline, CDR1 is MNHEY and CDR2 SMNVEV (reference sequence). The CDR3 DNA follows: TGTGCCAGCAGTTACGGGTCCCGAAATTCACCCCTCCACTTT. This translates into CASSYGSRNSPLHF.

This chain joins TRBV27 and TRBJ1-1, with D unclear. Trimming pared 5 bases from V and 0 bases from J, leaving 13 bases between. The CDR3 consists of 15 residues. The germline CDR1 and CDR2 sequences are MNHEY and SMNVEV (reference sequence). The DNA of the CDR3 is TGTGCCAGCAGTAAGCGGGCAGGACTGAACACTGAAGCTTTCTTT. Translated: CASSKRAGLNTEAFF.

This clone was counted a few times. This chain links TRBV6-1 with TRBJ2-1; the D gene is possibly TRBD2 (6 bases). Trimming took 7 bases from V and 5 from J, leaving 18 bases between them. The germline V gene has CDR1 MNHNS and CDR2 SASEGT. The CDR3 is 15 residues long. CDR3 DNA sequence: TGTGCCAGCATACTGAATGCGGGGAACAACAATGAGCAGTTCTTC. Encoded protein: CASILNAGNNNEQFF.

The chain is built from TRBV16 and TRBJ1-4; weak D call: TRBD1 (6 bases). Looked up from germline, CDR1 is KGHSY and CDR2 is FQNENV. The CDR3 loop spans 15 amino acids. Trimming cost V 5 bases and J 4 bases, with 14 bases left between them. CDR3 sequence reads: CASSFIRTVNEKLFF. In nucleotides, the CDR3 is TGTGCCAGCAGCTTCATCCGGACAGTTAATGAAAAACTGTTTTTT.

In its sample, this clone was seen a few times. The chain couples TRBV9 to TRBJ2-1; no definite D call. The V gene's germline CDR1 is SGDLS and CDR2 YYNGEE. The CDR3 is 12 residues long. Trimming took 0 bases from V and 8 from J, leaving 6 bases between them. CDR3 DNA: TGTGCCAGCAGCGTAGGCGTGGATGAGCAGTTCTTC. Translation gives CASSVGVDEQFF. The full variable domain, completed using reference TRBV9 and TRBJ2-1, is DSGVTQTPKHLITATGQRVTLRCSPRSGDLSVYWYQQSLDQGLQFLIQYYNGEERAKGNILERFSAQQFPDLHSELNLSSLELGDSALYFCASSVGVDEQFFGPGTRLTVL.

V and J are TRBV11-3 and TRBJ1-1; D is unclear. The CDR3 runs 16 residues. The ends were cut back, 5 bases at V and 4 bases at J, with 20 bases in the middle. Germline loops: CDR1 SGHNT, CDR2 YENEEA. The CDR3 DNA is TGTGCCAGCAGCCCGCGGGATGGAATGATTGTCACTGAAGCTTTCTTT. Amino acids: CASSPRDGMIVTEAFF.

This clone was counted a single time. The CDR3 DNA sequence: TGCGCCAGCCACTTTGGAGGAGGACTCCTTACGACAGGGGGGGGCACAGATACGCAGTATTTT. Translated, it gives CASHFGGGLLTTGGGTDTQYF. This chain joins TRBV5-1 and TRBJ2-3, with 9 bases fitting TRBD1. CDR1 and CDR2 (germline): SGHRS, YFSETQ. The junction had 25 bases not matched to a gene; V was cut back by 7 bases and J by 1 base. The CDR3 runs to 21 residues. The full variable domain, rest sourced from reference TRBV5-1 and TRBJ2-3, is KAGVTQTPRYLIKTRGQQVTLSCSPISGHRSVSWYQQTPGQGLQFLFEYFSETQRNKGNFPGRFSGRQFSNSRSEMNVSTLELGDSALYLCASHFGGGLLTTGGGTDTQYFGPGTRLTVL.

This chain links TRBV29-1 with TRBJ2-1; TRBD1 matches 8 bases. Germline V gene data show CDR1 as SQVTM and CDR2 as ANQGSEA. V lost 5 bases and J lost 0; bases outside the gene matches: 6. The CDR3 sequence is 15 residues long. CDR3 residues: CSVMTGASSYNEQFF. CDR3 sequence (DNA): TGCAGCGTTATGACAGGGGCCAGCTCCTACAATGAGCAGTTCTTC.

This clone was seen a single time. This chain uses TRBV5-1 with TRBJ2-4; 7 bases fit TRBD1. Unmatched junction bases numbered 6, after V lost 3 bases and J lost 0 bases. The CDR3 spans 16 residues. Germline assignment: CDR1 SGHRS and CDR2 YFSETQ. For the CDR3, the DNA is TGCGCCAGCAGCTCAAGGGACAGCCTAGCCAAAAACATTCAGTACTTC. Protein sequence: CASSSRDSLAKNIQYF.

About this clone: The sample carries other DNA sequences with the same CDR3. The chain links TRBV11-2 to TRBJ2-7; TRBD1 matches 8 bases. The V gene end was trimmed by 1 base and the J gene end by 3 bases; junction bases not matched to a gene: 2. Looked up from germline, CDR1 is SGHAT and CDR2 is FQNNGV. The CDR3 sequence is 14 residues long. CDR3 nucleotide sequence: TGTGCCAGCAGCTTAGGGACAGGGAACTACGAGCAGTACGTC. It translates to CASSLGTGNYEQYV.

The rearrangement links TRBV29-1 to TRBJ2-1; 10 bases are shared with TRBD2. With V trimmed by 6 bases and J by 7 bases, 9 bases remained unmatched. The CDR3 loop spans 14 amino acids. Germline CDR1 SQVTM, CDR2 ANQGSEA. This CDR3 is CSVGSGLASNEQFF. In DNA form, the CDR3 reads TGCAGCGTCGGGTCGGGACTAGCGAGTAATGAGCAGTTCTTC.

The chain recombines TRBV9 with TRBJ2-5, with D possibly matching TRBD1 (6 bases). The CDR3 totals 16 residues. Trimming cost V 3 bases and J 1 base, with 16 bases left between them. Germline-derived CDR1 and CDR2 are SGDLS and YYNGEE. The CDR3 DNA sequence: TGTGCCAGCAGCGGGTTGGGAGACAGGACCCAAGAGACCCAGTACTTC. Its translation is CASSGLGDRTQETQYF.

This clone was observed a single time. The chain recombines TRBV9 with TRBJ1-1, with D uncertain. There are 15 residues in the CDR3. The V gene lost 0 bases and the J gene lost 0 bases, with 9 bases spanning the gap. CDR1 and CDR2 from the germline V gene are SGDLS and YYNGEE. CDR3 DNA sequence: TGTGCCAGCAGCGTAGAACCAGGAATGAACACTGAAGCTTTCTTT. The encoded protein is CASSVEPGMNTEAFF.

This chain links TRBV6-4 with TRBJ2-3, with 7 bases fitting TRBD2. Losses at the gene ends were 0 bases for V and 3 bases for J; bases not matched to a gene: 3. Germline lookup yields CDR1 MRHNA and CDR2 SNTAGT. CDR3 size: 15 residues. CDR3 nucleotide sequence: TGTGCCAGCAGTGACTCGTCCGGGGGGACAGATACGCAGTATTTT. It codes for CASSDSSGGTDTQYF.

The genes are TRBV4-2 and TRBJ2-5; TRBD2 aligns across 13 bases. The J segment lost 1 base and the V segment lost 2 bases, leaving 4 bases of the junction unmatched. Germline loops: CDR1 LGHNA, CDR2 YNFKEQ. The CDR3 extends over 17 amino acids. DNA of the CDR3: TGTGCCAGCAGCCAAAGACTAGCGGGGGGATCCCAAGAGACCCAGTACTTC. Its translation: CASSQRLAGGSQETQYF.

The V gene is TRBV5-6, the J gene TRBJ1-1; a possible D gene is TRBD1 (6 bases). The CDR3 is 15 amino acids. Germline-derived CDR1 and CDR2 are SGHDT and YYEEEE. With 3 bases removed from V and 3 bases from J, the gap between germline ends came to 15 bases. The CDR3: CASSWGGGVHTEAFF. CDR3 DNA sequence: TGTGCCAGCAGCTGGGGAGGGGGGGTTCACACTGAAGCTTTCTTT.

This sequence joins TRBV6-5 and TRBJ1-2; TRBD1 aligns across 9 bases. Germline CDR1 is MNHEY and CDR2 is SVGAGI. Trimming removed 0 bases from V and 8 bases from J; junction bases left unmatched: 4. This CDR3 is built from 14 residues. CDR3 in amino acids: CASSYSRDRVGYTF. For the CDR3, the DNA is TGTGCCAGCAGTTACTCGAGGGACAGGGTCGGCTACACCTTC.